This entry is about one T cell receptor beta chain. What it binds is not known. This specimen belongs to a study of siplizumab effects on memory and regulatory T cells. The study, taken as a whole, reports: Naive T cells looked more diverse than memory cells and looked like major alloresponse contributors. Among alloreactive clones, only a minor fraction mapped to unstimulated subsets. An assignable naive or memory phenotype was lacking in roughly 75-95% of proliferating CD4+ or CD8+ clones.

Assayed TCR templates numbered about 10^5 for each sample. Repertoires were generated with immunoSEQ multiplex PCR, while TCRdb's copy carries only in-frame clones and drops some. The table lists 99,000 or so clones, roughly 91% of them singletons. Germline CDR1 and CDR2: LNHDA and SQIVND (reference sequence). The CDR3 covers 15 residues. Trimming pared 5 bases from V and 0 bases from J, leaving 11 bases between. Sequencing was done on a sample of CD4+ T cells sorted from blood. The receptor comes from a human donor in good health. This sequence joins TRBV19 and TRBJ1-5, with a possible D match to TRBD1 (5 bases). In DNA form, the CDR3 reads TGTGCCAGTAGTGACAGAGGACTTAGCAATCAGCCCCAGCATTTT. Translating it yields CASSDRGLSNQPQHF.